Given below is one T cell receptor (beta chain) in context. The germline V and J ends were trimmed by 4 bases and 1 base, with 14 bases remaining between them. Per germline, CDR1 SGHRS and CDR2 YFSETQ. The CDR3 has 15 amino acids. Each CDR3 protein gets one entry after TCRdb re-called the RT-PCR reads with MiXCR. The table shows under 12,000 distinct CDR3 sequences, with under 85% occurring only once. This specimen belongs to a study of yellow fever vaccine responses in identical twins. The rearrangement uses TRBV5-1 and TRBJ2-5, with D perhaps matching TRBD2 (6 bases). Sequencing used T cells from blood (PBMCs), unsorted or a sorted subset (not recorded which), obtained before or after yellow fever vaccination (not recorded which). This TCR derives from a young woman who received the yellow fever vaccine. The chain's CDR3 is CASSLGTSSQETQYF. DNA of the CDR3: TGCGCCAGCAGCCTAGGGACTTCTTCCCAAGAGACCCAGTACTTC.